One and the same sample provided the 29 T cell receptor beta chains below, sequenced in a study of beta chain bispecific antibodies for T cell cancers. Blood mononuclear cells were expanded for about three days using either OKT3 anti-CD3 antibody or CD3/CD28 beads. General study points: Normal T cells contributed less of the targeted TRBV signal than the leukemia cells did.

These TCRs' antigens remain unknown. TCRdb itself ran the 5' RACE reads through MiXCR, one entry per CDR3 protein. The data contain 20,000 or so distinct CDR3 sequences, around 2.4% of them singletons. The sequenced material came from healthy donor T cells cultured with leukemia cells. These TCRs come from a human donor in good health. Some clones in this sample may be carry-over from other donors' samples.

The chain recombines TRBV2 with TRBJ1-4; D unclear. CDR1 SNHLY and CDR2 FYNNEI come from the germline V gene. With 4 bases removed from V and 4 bases from J, the gap between germline ends came to 10 bases. The length of the CDR3 is 14 residues. CDR3 protein: CASSVGEINEKLFF. DNA of the CDR3: TGTGCCAGCAGTGTTGGGGAAATTAATGAAAAACTGTTTTTT.

V and J are TRBV7-2 and TRBJ2-7; 7 bases align to TRBD2. CDR1 is SGHTA, CDR2 FQGNSA, per germline. Germline trimming cut 5 bases from V and 3 bases from J; bases unmatched to any gene: 13. The CDR3 is made up of 16 amino acids. The CDR3 region has the DNA TGTGCCAGCAGCACTTTAACCGGGACTACCTACTACGAGCAGTACTTC. It codes for CASSTLTGTTYYEQYF.

In this sample, this clonotype turned up many times. The rearrangement uses TRBV15 and TRBJ2-7; maybe TRBD2 (5 bases). Germline lookup yields CDR1 LNHNV and CDR2 YYDKDF (reference sequence). The CDR3 covers 15 residues. Trimming removed 0 bases from V and 5 bases from J, with 14 bases in between. CDR3 amino acids: CATSRDRGPENEQYF. The CDR3 DNA reads as TGTGCCACCAGCAGAGATCGCGGGCCTGAAAACGAGCAGTACTTC.

This clonotype was seen many times. The chain recombines TRBV7-8 with TRBJ2-5; perhaps TRBD2 as D (5 bases). Between the trimmed V and J ends, which lost 4 bases and 0 bases, there was a span of 6 bases. The V gene's germline CDR1 is SGHVS and CDR2 FQNEAQ. This CDR3 contains 13 residues. As DNA, the CDR3 is TGTGCCAGCAGCTCGACTAACCAAGAGACCCAGTACTTC. The encoded protein is CASSSTNQETQYF.

In this sample, this clonotype turned up many times. The V gene is TRBV10-3, the J gene TRBJ1-1; 9 bases align to TRBD1. The V gene end was trimmed by 3 bases and the J gene end by 7 bases; junction bases not matched to a gene: 6. Germline V gene sequence: CDR1 ENHRY, CDR2 SYGVKD. CDR3 length equals 14 residues. The CDR3 DNA sequence: TGTGCCATCAGTGAACCGGACAGGGGTGGTGAAGCTTTCTTT. Translated, it gives CAISEPDRGGEAFF.

In its sample, this clonotype was seen many times. The gene calls are TRBV20-1 and TRBJ1-4; TRBD1 matches at 7 bases. V lost 2 bases and J lost 3; bases outside the gene matches: 12. The CDR3 runs 17 residues. Looked up from germline, CDR1 is DFQATT and CDR2 is SNEGSKA (reference sequence). CDR3 protein: CSARSTGARVANEKLFF. CDR3 DNA sequence: TGCAGTGCTAGATCAACAGGGGCCCGGGTAGCTAATGAAAAACTGTTTTTT.

About this clonotype itself: A much bigger clone sits one base away, suggesting this may be a read error. The gene calls are TRBV12-3 or TRBV12-4 and TRBJ2-3, with D uncertain. The CDR3 runs 14 residues. The CDR3 coding sequence is TGTGCCAGCAATACCCGAGAAGCCACAGATTCGCAGTATTTT. It is translated as CASNTREATDSQYF.

In its sample, this clonotype ranks as medium-sized. The V call is TRBV27, the J call TRBJ1-5, with TRBD1 as a possible D gene (6 bases). The CDR3 loop spans 13 amino acids. Germline loops: CDR1 MNHEY, CDR2 SMNVEV (reference sequence). The ends were cut back, 8 bases at V and 7 bases at J, with 15 bases in the middle. CDR3 region: CASRRGRDQPQHF. The CDR3 DNA sequence: TGTGCCAGCCGCAGGGGACGGGACCAGCCCCAGCATTTT.

This clonotype was observed many times. The chain is built from TRBV19 and TRBJ2-5; TRBD2 aligns across 7 bases. This CDR3 is 13 amino acids long. CDR1 and CDR2 from the germline V gene are LNHDA and SQIVND (reference sequence). With V trimmed by 8 bases and J by 1 base, 4 bases remained unmatched. The CDR3 nucleotides are TGTGCCAGTTCGCGGGGGTTCCAAGAGACCCAGTACTTC. Protein sequence: CASSRGFQETQYF.

This clonotype came up a few times. The chain joins TRBV30 to TRBJ1-4; weak D call: TRBD1 (5 bases). The CDR3 has 13 amino acids. Trimming left V 1 base short and J 7 bases short, with 10 bases between. CDR1 is GTSNPN and CDR2 is SVGIG in the germline V gene (reference sequence). DNA of the CDR3: TGTGCCTGGAGTGGGACACGTAGTGAAAAACTGTTTTTT. Translating it yields CAWSGTRSEKLFF.

The sample holds a few counts of this clonotype. This chain links TRBV19 with TRBJ2-3, with a possible D match to TRBD2 (6 bases). In germline, CDR1 is LNHDA, CDR2 SQIVND (reference sequence). The V end lost 3 bases, the J end lost 2 bases, and 15 bases lay between the germline ends. This CDR3 is 16 amino acids long. The CDR3 region is CASSMGYGGFTDTQYF. In nucleotides, the CDR3 is TGTGCCAGTAGTATGGGTTATGGGGGGTTCACAGATACGCAGTATTTT. The whole variable domain, remainder taken from reference TRBV19 and TRBJ2-3, is DGGITQSPKYLFRKEGQNVTLSCEQNLNHDAMYWYRQDPGQGLRLIYYSQIVNDFQKGDIAEGYSVSREKKESFPLTVTSAQKNPTAFYLCASSMGYGGFTDTQYFGPGTRLTVL.

This clonotype was seen ten or more times. The chain carries TRBV20-1 and TRBJ2-3, with D tentatively TRBD1 or TRBD2 (6 bases each). The ends were cut back, 4 bases at V and 3 bases at J, with 17 bases in the middle. The CDR3 length is 15 residues. Germline CDR1 DFQATT, CDR2 SNEGSKA (reference sequence). The CDR3 spells CSANDVGGVTDTQYF. CDR3 nucleotides: TGCAGTGCTAACGACGTGGGGGGCGTTACAGATACGCAGTATTTT.

Many counts were recorded for this clonotype. The chain uses TRBV5-1 and TRBJ1-1, with D maybe TRBD1 (6 bases). This CDR3 comprises 15 residues. CDR1 and CDR2 (germline): SGHRS, YFSETQ. V dropped 1 base and J dropped 5 bases, with 15 bases sitting between them. The CDR3 protein is CASSLWQGGGTEAFF. The CDR3 DNA follows: TGCGCCAGCAGCTTGTGGCAGGGAGGGGGGACTGAAGCTTTCTTT. Combining the CDR3 with reference TRBV5-1 and TRBJ1-1 gives the whole variable domain KAGVTQTPRYLIKTRGQQVTLSCSPISGHRSVSWYQQTPGQGLQFLFEYFSETQRNKGNFPGRFSGRQFSNSRSEMNVSTLELGDSALYLCASSLWQGGGTEAFFGQGTRLTVV.

This clonotype was detected ten times or more. V is TRBV10-3 and J is TRBJ2-7; tentative D call: TRBD2 (6 bases). This CDR3 has 15 amino acids. V was cut by 2 bases and J by 1 base, with 12 bases left in between. Germline V gene data show CDR1 as ENHRY and CDR2 as SYGVKD. The CDR3: CAISERRGNSYEQYF. The DNA for the CDR3 is TGTGCCATCAGTGAGAGGCGGGGAAATTCCTACGAGCAGTACTTC.

The chain employs TRBV12-3 or TRBV12-4 and TRBJ1-1, with D perhaps TRBD1 (5 bases). Between the trimmed V and J ends, which lost 5 bases and 0 bases, there was a span of 19 bases. CDR3 size: 17 residues. The CDR3 DNA follows: TGTGCCAGCAGTCTGAATTTCTTGGGGGGGATGAACACTGAAGCTTTCTTT. This gives the protein CASSLNFLGGMNTEAFF.

Details on this clonotype: Possible read error: a much larger clone is one base away. The V gene is TRBV27, the J gene TRBJ2-7, with a possible D match to TRBD2 (5 bases). Germline values: CDR1 MNHEY, CDR2 SMNVEV (reference sequence). Trimming left V 6 bases short and J 5 bases short, with 17 bases between. The CDR3 length is 14 residues. CDR3 sequence (DNA): TGTGCCAGCAGGATCGACCCCAACGGGAACGAGCAGTACTTC. Its translation is CASRIDPNGNEQYF.

This clonotype was seen many times. This chain uses TRBV5-1 with TRBJ2-1; D not certain. CDR3 length equals 16 residues. Germline V gives CDR1 SGHRS, CDR2 YFSETQ. The V gene lost 5 bases and the J gene lost 4 bases, with 19 bases spanning the gap. CDR3 region: CASSATVTAGYNEQFF. CDR3 bases: TGCGCCAGCAGTGCAACGGTGACCGCTGGGTACAATGAGCAGTTCTTC.

This clonotype was observed at least ten times. This chain joins TRBV6-5 and TRBJ2-2, with 9 positions matching TRBD1. The germline CDR1 and CDR2 sequences are MNHEY and SVGAGI. V trimming: 9 bases; J trimming: 4 bases; junction bases outside the gene matches: 9. This CDR3 contains 15 residues. CDR3 in amino acids: CASCRDRACTGELFF. Here the CDR3 DNA reads TGTGCCAGTTGCCGGGACAGGGCCTGCACCGGGGAGCTGTTTTTT.

This clonotype has ten or more counts. The rearrangement uses TRBV28 and TRBJ1-2; D not resolved. Germline V gene lookup returns CDR1 MDHEN and CDR2 SYDVKM. The CDR3 sequence is 13 residues long. V shed 5 bases and J shed 6 bases, with 13 bases lying between them. Written as DNA, the CDR3 is TGTGCCAGCAGTCTAACCACCGGGGATGGCTACACCTTC. Its protein is CASSLTTGDGYTF.

This clonotype was counted many times. In DNA, the CDR3 is TGTGCCAGCAGCTGGGGGGGGGGAACTGAAGCTTTCTTT. This gives the protein CASSWGGGTEAFF. The chain links TRBV5-5 to TRBJ1-1, with a tentative D call TRBD1 (5 bases). The CDR3 runs 13 residues. Germline V gene lookup returns CDR1 SGHKS and CDR2 YYEKEE (reference sequence). The germline V and J ends were trimmed by 3 bases and 5 bases, with 11 bases remaining between them.

This clonotype was seen repeatedly, ten times or more. The chain couples TRBV28 to TRBJ2-1; D remains ambiguous. Trimming took 3 bases from V and 0 from J, leaving 9 bases between them. The CDR3 is 15 amino acids. CDR1 is MDHEN and CDR2 is SYDVKM in the germline V gene. The CDR3 is CASSLVQLSYNEQFF. Here the CDR3 DNA reads TGTGCCAGCAGTTTGGTACAACTCTCCTACAATGAGCAGTTCTTC.

This clonotype was counted ten times or more. The V gene is TRBV12-3 or TRBV12-4, the J gene TRBJ2-7; maybe TRBD1 (6 bases). V was cut by 1 base and J by 2 bases, with 9 bases left in between. CDR3 size: 14 residues. This CDR3 reads CASSLVDRPYEQYF. The CDR3 region has the DNA TGTGCCAGCAGTTTAGTGGACAGACCCTACGAGCAGTACTTC.

The chain links TRBV5-1 to TRBJ2-5; D remains unclear. This CDR3 is 18 amino acids long. The V end lost 0 bases, the J end lost 0 bases, and 18 bases lay between the germline ends. Germline V gene lookup returns CDR1 SGHRS and CDR2 YFSETQ. The CDR3 sequence is CASSLGFWSGTYQETQYF. The CDR3 region has the DNA TGCGCCAGCAGCTTGGGGTTTTGGTCAGGAACGTACCAAGAGACCCAGTACTTC.

This clonotype was recorded at least ten times. J is TRBJ2-6 and V is TRBV5-6, with a tentative D call TRBD1 (5 bases). Germline V gene data show CDR1 as SGHDT and CDR2 as YYEEEE. The V end was cut by 0 bases, the J end by 0 bases, with 13 bases between. The CDR3 has 18 residues. Written as DNA, the CDR3 is TGTGCCAGCAGCTTGGCAGGGCTAACCTCCTCTGGGGCCAACGTCCTGACTTTC. Translating gives CASSLAGLTSSGANVLTF.

This clonotype was picked up many times. J is TRBJ1-3 and V is TRBV5-1; D is perhaps TRBD1 (5 bases). Germline CDR1 SGHRS, CDR2 YFSETQ. Between the trimmed V and J ends, which lost 4 bases and 3 bases, there was a span of 11 bases. The CDR3 spans 14 residues. The chain's CDR3 is CASSMGTDGNTIYF. The CDR3 DNA reads TGCGCCAGCAGCATGGGGACGGATGGAAACACCATATATTTT.

The table lists this clonotype with a few counts. The chain couples TRBV19 to TRBJ2-7; possibly TRBD1 or TRBD2 for D (5 bases each). The germline gives CDR1 LNHDA, CDR2 SQIVND (reference sequence). This CDR3 spans 13 amino acids. V was trimmed by 3 bases and J by 5 bases, leaving 11 bases between them. DNA of the CDR3: TGTGCCAGTAGTATGGAGAGGGGCGACGAGCAGTACTTC. This translates into CASSMERGDEQYF.

This clonotype was seen only a few times. The chain links TRBV5-4 to TRBJ2-2; 8 nucleotides align to TRBD2. The junction had 5 bases not matched to a gene; V was cut back by 4 bases and J by 0 bases. The germline gives CDR1 SGHNT, CDR2 YYREEE (reference sequence). CDR3 length equals 16 residues. The CDR3 DNA follows: TGTGCCAGCAGCCCGGGGGGGGGCTCGAACACCGGGGAGCTGTTTTTT. Translating gives CASSPGGGSNTGELFF.

At least ten counts were recorded for this clonotype. The chain has TRBV9 and TRBJ2-2; D not certain. CDR3 length: 15 residues. Trimming stripped 4 bases from V and 3 bases from J, with 13 bases between. Germline V CDR1 and CDR2: SGDLS, YYNGEE. The CDR3 DNA follows: TGTGCCAGCAGCCCCAGGACCTTTCACACCGGGGAGCTGTTTTTT. As protein: CASSPRTFHTGELFF.

This clonotype showed up many times. The chain carries TRBV12-3 or TRBV12-4 and TRBJ2-2, with TRBD1 identical over 9 bases. The CDR3 covers 16 residues. Losses at the gene ends were 1 base for V and 3 bases for J; bases not matched to a gene: 3. CDR3: CASSLDRGLDTGELFF. CDR3 nucleotides: TGTGCCAGCAGTTTAGACAGGGGGCTCGACACCGGGGAGCTGTTTTTT.